What follows describes a single T cell receptor (beta chain). The antigen remains unidentified. Germline trimming cut 5 bases from V and 6 bases from J; bases unmatched to any gene: 6. The CDR3 runs to 15 residues. Germline-derived CDR1 and CDR2 are SGHTA and FQGNSA. The repertoire was sequenced with immunoSEQ multiplex PCR; TCRdb's copy has only in-frame clones and lacks some. The table has about 370,000 clones, around 85% seen once. This specimen belongs to a study of Ad26.COV2.S vaccination and SARS-CoV-2 variants. The wider study: The donor belonged to the COV1001 Ad26.COV2.S trial arm.

Overall study findings and caveats: Vaccinated individuals (as opposed to placebo recipients) had higher spike-specific TCR breadth. Measurements of TCR breadth and depth may have given underestimates of the total T cell responses.

Treatment reported: some 20 received Ad26.COV2.S at low or high dose, single or two shots; 5 received placebo; per-sample allocation not given. The samples date from day 63 after the first vaccine or placebo injection. The material was peripheral blood, obtained in a trial of Ad26.COV2.S vaccine versus placebo. The clonotype originates from a person aged 18 to 65 who received the Ad26.COV2.S COVID-19 vaccine or a placebo. This rearrangement joins TRBV7-2 to TRBJ2-3, with TRBD2 matching 12 bases. CDR3 DNA: TGTGCCAGCAGCGCCCGACTAGCGGGGGTGGATACGCAGTATTTT. Translated, it gives CASSARLAGVDTQYF.